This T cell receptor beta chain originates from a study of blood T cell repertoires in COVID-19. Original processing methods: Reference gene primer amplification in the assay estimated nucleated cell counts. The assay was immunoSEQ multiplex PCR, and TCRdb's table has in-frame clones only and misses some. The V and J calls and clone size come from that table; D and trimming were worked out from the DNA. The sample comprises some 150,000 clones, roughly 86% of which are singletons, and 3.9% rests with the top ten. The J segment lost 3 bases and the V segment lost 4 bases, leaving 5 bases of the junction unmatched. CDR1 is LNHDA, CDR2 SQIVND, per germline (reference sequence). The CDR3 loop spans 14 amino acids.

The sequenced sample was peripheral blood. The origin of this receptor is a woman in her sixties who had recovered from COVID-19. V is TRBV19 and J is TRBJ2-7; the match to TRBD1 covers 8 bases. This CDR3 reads CASSTGTGYYEQYF. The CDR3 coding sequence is TGTGCCAGTAGTACCGGGACAGGTTACTACGAGCAGTACTTC. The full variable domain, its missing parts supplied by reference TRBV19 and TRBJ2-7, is DGGITQSPKYLFRKEGQNVTLSCEQNLNHDAMYWYRQDPGQGLRLIYYSQIVNDFQKGDIAEGYSVSREKKESFPLTVTSAQKNPTAFYLCASSTGTGYYEQYFGPGTRLTVT.